These 10 T cell receptor beta chains were sequenced from one sample in a study of T cell repertoires in cytomegalovirus infection. TCRdb fed the reads into MiXCR, producing one record per CDR3 protein. The sample consists of 100,000 to 150,000 distinct CDR3 sequences, approximately 24% of them appearing once. Their target antigens are unknown. Sequencing used PBMCs, sequenced either directly or after in vitro stimulation (not recorded which). The receptors were sampled from a human donor in good health (CMV status not recorded). Some clones in this sample may be carry-over from other donors' samples.

This rearrangement joins TRBV6-6 to TRBJ2-5, with D uncertain. The CDR3 has 12 amino acids. The germline gives CDR1 MNHNY, CDR2 SVGAGI (reference sequence). V was shortened by 5 bases and J by 5 bases, with 9 bases between the two germline ends. Written as DNA, the CDR3 is TGTGCCAGCAGTCGGTCCTTGGAGACCCAGTACTTC. It translates to CASSRSLETQYF.

This clonotype was counted only a few times. The chain employs TRBV12-3 or TRBV12-4 and TRBJ1-5; 7 bases fit TRBD1. This CDR3 is 11 amino acids long. Losses at the gene ends were 4 bases for V and 13 bases for J; bases not matched to a gene: 4. The CDR3 reads CASSYRGSQHF. The CDR3 coding sequence is TGTGCCAGCAGTTACAGGGGATCTCAGCATTTT.

This clonotype appeared many times. The CDR3 reads CASSREGTTQETQYF. The CDR3 coding sequence is TGTGCCAGCAGCCGAGAGGGGACTACACAAGAGACCCAGTACTTC. This sequence joins TRBV7-6 and TRBJ2-5; 7 positions match TRBD2. Germline V CDR1 and CDR2: SGHVS, FNYEAQ. The CDR3 sequence is 15 residues long. V was pared by 5 bases and J by 2 bases, with 8 bases of the junction left unmatched.

In its sample, this clonotype was seen a few times. The CDR3 coding sequence is TGTGCCAGCAGCTCACGCGGACAGGGGAGCTCCTACGAGCAGTACTTC. Its protein is CASSSRGQGSSYEQYF. V and J are TRBV7-2 and TRBJ2-7, with 9 positions matching TRBD1. This CDR3 is built from 16 residues. Trimming took 4 bases from V and 0 from J; bases not matched to a gene: 7. Germline CDR1 is SGHTA and CDR2 is FQGNSA.

The J gene is TRBJ2-3, the V gene TRBV28, with D possibly matching TRBD2 (6 bases). Germline values: CDR1 MDHEN, CDR2 SYDVKM. The V end lost 6 bases, the J end lost 6 bases, and 16 bases lay between the germline ends. The CDR3 runs 14 residues. The CDR3 bases are TGTGCCAGCAGCCCGGAGGGCTCCGGCGATACGCAGTATTTT. Protein product: CASSPEGSGDTQYF.

This clonotype was seen more than once but under ten times. The V gene is TRBV6-1, the J gene TRBJ2-7; TRBD1 matches at 10 bases. Looked up from germline, CDR1 is MNHNS and CDR2 is SASEGT. The CDR3 contains 16 residues. The V gene end was trimmed by 4 bases and the J gene end by 7 bases; junction bases not matched to a gene: 13. CDR3 coding DNA: TGTGCCAGCAGTGTGCTCGGACAGGGGGTCGCCGGAGAGCAGTACTTC. This sequence encodes CASSVLGQGVAGEQYF.

The chain joins TRBV7-2 to TRBJ2-7; TRBD2 agrees at 9 bases. The germline CDR1 and CDR2 sequences are SGHTA and FQGNSA. The ends lost 8 bases at V and 3 bases at J; junction bases unmatched: 8. The CDR3 extends over 14 amino acids. The CDR3 DNA follows: TGTGCCAGCGTGCCTCTAGCGGGGCGCTACGAGCAGTACTTC. It encodes CASVPLAGRYEQYF. Full variable domain (rest looked up from reference TRBV7-2 and TRBJ2-7): GAGVSQSPSNKVTEKGKDVELRCDPISGHTALYWYRQSLGQGLEFLIYFQGNSAPDKSGLPSDRFSAERTGGSVSTLTIQRTQQEDSAVYLCASVPLAGRYEQYFGPGTRLTVT.

This clonotype appeared many times. The chain links TRBV7-2 to TRBJ1-3; unclear D gene. CDR1 and CDR2 from the germline V gene are SGHTA and FQGNSA. The CDR3 consists of 16 residues. The germline V and J ends were trimmed by 1 base and 4 bases, with 14 bases remaining between them. This CDR3 reads CASSLGSGFHGNTIYF. DNA for the CDR3: TGTGCCAGCAGCTTAGGTTCAGGATTTCACGGAAACACCATATATTTT.

This clonotype was detected ten times or more. This rearrangement joins TRBV7-6 to TRBJ2-5; D perhaps matches TRBD2 (5 bases). V was pared by 1 base and J by 5 bases, with 11 bases between. The V gene's germline CDR1 is SGHVS and CDR2 FNYEAQ. The CDR3 contains 14 residues. The CDR3 is CASSLDIAGETQYF. The CDR3 nucleotides read TGTGCCAGCAGCTTAGATATCGCGGGTGAGACCCAGTACTTC.

With regard to this clonotype: The final CDR3 position lacks the conserved phenylalanine or tryptophan, pointing to a likely read error. V and J are TRBV4-3 and TRBJ2-7, with unresolved D. Deletions cut 0 bases from V and 3 bases from J, with 18 bases between. Germline V gene data show CDR1 as LGHNA and CDR2 as YSLEER. This CDR3 is built from 17 residues. The CDR3 DNA reads as TGCGCCAGCAGCCAAGACACCAAGATAGGCAGCTACTACGAGCAGTACGGC. Translated, it gives CASSQDTKIGSYYEQYG.